Listed here is a single TCR beta chain. Antigen unknown. This specimen belongs to a study of identifying expanded T cells in peripheral blood. General study points: About 1.2 clones differed between technical replicates, versus about 15 and 19 over time. Clone count variance between approximately 2-week samples rose with total template count.

During the collection period, no donor immune events like infections were recorded. Germline V CDR1 and CDR2: DFQATT, SNEGSKA (reference sequence). V gave up 5 bases and J gave up 7 bases, with 9 bases separating them. The CDR3 has 11 residues. The data were produced by immunoSEQ multiplex PCR, yet TCRdb's version contains in-frame clones alone and is incomplete. Found here are around 94,000 clones, approximately 88% of them singletons; the top ten hold roughly 15%. The sample comprised blood. V and J are TRBV20-1 and TRBJ2-1; possibly TRBD2 for D (5 bases). This clonotype was obtained from a person aged 18 to 75 in good health. The CDR3 reads CSAPDFNEQFF. The CDR3 DNA reads as TGCAGTGCTCCGGACTTTAATGAGCAGTTCTTC.